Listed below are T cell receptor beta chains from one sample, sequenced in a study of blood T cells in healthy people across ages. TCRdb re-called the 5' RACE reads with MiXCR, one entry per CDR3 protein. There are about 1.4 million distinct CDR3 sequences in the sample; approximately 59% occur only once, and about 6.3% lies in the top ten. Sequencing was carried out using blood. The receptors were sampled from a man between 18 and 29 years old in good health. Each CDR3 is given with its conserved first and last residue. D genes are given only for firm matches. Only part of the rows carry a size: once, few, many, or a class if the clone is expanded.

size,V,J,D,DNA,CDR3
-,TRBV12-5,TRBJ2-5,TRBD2,TGTGCTAGTGGTAAAGGACTAGCGGGACCAGACCTTCAAGAGACCCAGTACTTC,CASGKGLAGPDLQETQYF
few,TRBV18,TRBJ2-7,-,TGTGCCAGCTCACCGTCGCCCGAGAGCTCCTACGAGCAGTACTTC,CASSPSPESSYEQYF
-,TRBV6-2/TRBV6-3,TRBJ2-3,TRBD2,TGTGCCAGCAGTTACTTTCGGACTAGCGGAGGGGGAGATACGCAGTATTTT,CASSYFRTSGGGDTQYF
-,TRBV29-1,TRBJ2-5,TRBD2,TGCAGCGTTGAAGGGGAGGGAGAGACCCAGTACTTC,CSVEGEGETQYF
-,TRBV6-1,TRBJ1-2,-,TGTGCCAGCAACCCCGTGGGGGACTATGGCTACACCTTC,CASNPVGDYGYTF
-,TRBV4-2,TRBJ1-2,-,TGTGCCAGCAGCCATTTTAGTGGGGTGGACTATGGCTACACCTTC,CASSHFSGVDYGYTF
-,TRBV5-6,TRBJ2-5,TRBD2,TGTGCCAGCAGCTTTTTGGCTAGCGGCCAAGAGACCCAGTACTTC,CASSFLASGQETQYF
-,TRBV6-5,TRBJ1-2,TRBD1,TGTGCCAGCAGTGCGACAGGGCCTCCATATGGCTACACCTTC,CASSATGPPYGYTF
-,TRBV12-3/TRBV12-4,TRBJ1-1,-,TGTGCCAGCAGTTTTCTAGTTGTGACACGGAACACTGAAGCTTTCTTT,CASSFLVVTRNTEAFF
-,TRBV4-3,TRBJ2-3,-,TGCGCCAGCAGCCAAGATGGGGGGCGGGCAGATACGCAGTATTTT,CASSQDGGRADTQYF
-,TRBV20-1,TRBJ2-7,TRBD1,TGCAGTGCGGAACTGGGACAGGGAATCTACGAGCAGTACTTC,CSAELGQGIYEQYF
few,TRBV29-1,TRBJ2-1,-,TGCAGCGTAGTTTGGGCAGGGGCGGTCAATGAGCAGTTCTTC,CSVVWAGAVNEQFF
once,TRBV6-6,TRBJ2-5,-,TGTGCCAGCAGATCAGGGCCAGAGACCCAGTACTTC,CASRSGPETQYF
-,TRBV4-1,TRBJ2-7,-,TGCGCCAGCAGCCAAGATCCGGGGATTCCCCACTACGAGCAGTACTTC,CASSQDPGIPHYEQYF
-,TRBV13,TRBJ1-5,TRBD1,TGTGCCAGCAGCTTAGAAGGACAGGTGAGGCGGGGAGGCCAGCCCCAGCATTTT,CASSLEGQVRRGGQPQHF
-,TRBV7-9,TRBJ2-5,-,TGTGCCAGCAGCTTAGCGGTTCGGAGGGTTTTGGAGACCCAGTACTTC,CASSLAVRRVLETQYF